One sample yielded the 28 T cell receptor beta chains listed below, sequenced in a study of T-cell reconstitution after alpha-beta-depleted transplantation in children. TCRbeta library preparation incorporated unique molecular identifiers. MiXCR, applied by TCRdb to the PCR reads, yields one record per CDR3 protein. The data show a few thousand distinct CDR3 sequences, around 10% seen once. Material: PBMCs, mostly from graft donor cells, obtained 180 days after TCRalphabeta/CD19-depleted stem cell transplant. All receptors derive from a male patient between 2 and 15 years old who had a stem cell transplant for acute lymphoblastic leukemia, so the T cells may come from the graft donor.

Many counts were recorded for this clonotype. V gene TRBV19 combines with J gene TRBJ2-1, with D perhaps matching TRBD2 (5 bases). Per the germline V gene, CDR1 is LNHDA and CDR2 is SQIVND (reference sequence). This CDR3 has 15 residues. Trimming stripped 3 bases from V and 7 bases from J, with 16 bases between. The DNA for the CDR3 is TGTGCCAGTAGTATGCGACGGGATGGTGGAAATGAGCAGTTCTTC. The encoded protein is CASSMRRDGGNEQFF.

By sample share, this clonotype is medium-sized. An end of the junction does not agree with germline; a read error may underlie this. The chain carries TRBV7-7 and TRBJ2-3, with D unclear. The CDR3 length is 15 residues. Germline CDR1 reads SSHAT; CDR2 reads FNYEAQ (reference sequence). CDR3 coding DNA: TGTGCTAGCAGCTTAGGCGCTAGTTCCACAGATACGCAGTATTTT. Its protein is CASSLGASSTDTQYF. Complete variable domain (other parts from reference TRBV7-7 and TRBJ2-3): GAGVSQSPRYKVTKRGQDVTLRCDPISSHATLYWYQQALGQGPEFLTYFNYEAQPDKSGLPSDRFSAERPEGSISTLTIQRTEQRDSAMYRCASSLGASSTDTQYFGPGTRLTVL.

This clonotype was seen at least ten times. The gene calls are TRBV28 and TRBJ2-7; D gene unclear. The length of the CDR3 is 13 residues. V shed 5 bases and J shed 4 bases, with 12 bases lying between them. CDR1 and CDR2 (germline): MDHEN, SYDVKM. CDR3 sequence reads: CASSVVFQYEQYF. The CDR3 coding sequence is TGTGCCAGCAGTGTGGTTTTCCAGTACGAGCAGTACTTC.

This clonotype is labeled medium-sized. The chain carries TRBV7-8 and TRBJ1-6; 10 bases line up with TRBD1. From germline, CDR1 is SGHVS and CDR2 FQNEAQ. This CDR3 is 15 amino acids long. J gave up 3 bases and V 5 bases, and 1 base lay outside the gene matches. Here the CDR3 DNA reads TGTGCCAGCAGCGGGACAGGGGACTATAATTCACCCCTCCACTTT. Protein product: CASSGTGDYNSPLHF.

This clonotype was detected ten times or more. This chain links TRBV2 with TRBJ2-7; 7 nucleotides align to TRBD1. Germline loops: CDR1 SNHLY, CDR2 FYNNEI. After removal of 3 bases from V and 2 bases from J, the junction contained 1 base not matched to a gene. The CDR3 has 13 residues. CDR3 residues: CASSETGPYEQYF. The DNA for the CDR3 is TGTGCCAGCAGTGAGACAGGGCCCTACGAGCAGTACTTC.

This clonotype was counted many times. The V gene is TRBV18, the J gene TRBJ1-1; 10 bases align to TRBD1. V lost 3 bases and J lost 4; bases outside the gene matches: 11. Germline V CDR1 and CDR2: KGHSH, LQKENI. This CDR3 is built from 17 residues. DNA of the CDR3: TGTGCCAGCTCACCTCGGCTGACCGGACAGGGGGGCACTGAAGCTTTCTTT. Translated: CASSPRLTGQGGTEAFF.

This clonotype has at least ten counts. CDR3 loop: CASSNQRSTDTQYF. The CDR3, as DNA: TGTGCCAGCAGCAACCAGAGAAGCACAGATACGCAGTATTTT. V usage is TRBV7-9 and J usage is TRBJ2-3; no definite D call. Germline V gives CDR1 SEHNR, CDR2 FQNEAQ (reference sequence). The CDR3 totals 14 residues. Trimming left V 5 bases short and J 0 bases short, with 9 bases between.

In this sample, this clonotype turned up many times. The chain links TRBV5-1 to TRBJ2-1, with 10 nucleotides matching TRBD2. The CDR3 is 15 amino acids. The V gene end was trimmed by 7 bases and the J gene end by 9 bases; junction bases not matched to a gene: 13. Germline loops: CDR1 SGHRS, CDR2 YFSETQ. CDR3 amino acids: CASLLGLAGDGEQFF. DNA for the CDR3: TGCGCCAGCCTCCTCGGGCTAGCGGGAGATGGTGAGCAGTTCTTC.

This clonotype counts as medium-sized. The chain recombines TRBV29-1 with TRBJ2-3, with D possibly TRBD2 on 5 matching bases. This CDR3 has 14 amino acids. CDR1 and CDR2 from the germline V gene are SQVTM and ANQGSEA. V lost 6 bases and J 5 bases, leaving 18 bases between the germline ends. The CDR3 spells CSVHTSERGDTQYF. CDR3 DNA: TGCAGCGTGCATACTAGTGAACGAGGAGATACGCAGTATTTT.

This clonotype came up many times. CDR3 sequence (DNA): TGTGCCAGCAGTTCGACAGTTAACTATGGCTACACCTTC. Translation: CASSSTVNYGYTF. V gene TRBV28 combines with J gene TRBJ1-2, with D maybe TRBD1 (5 bases). With 4 bases removed from V and 1 base from J, the gap between germline ends came to 7 bases. The CDR3 has 13 amino acids. Germline V gene lookup returns CDR1 MDHEN and CDR2 SYDVKM.

This clonotype was seen repeatedly, ten times or more. The gene calls are TRBV7-9 and TRBJ2-5, with D tentatively TRBD1 (6 bases). The V gene lost 6 bases and the J gene lost 5 bases, with 19 bases spanning the gap. The CDR3 totals 15 residues. In germline, CDR1 is SEHNR, CDR2 FQNEAQ (reference sequence). CDR3 protein: CASSHLGTMTETQYF. The CDR3, as DNA: TGTGCCAGCAGTCATCTCGGGACAATGACGGAGACCCAGTACTTC.

Ten or more counts support this clonotype. The chain couples TRBV24-1 to TRBJ2-1, with TRBD1 as a possible D gene (6 bases). There are 16 residues in the CDR3. Trimming left V 3 bases short and J 0 bases short, with 11 bases between. The germline gives CDR1 KGHDR, CDR2 SFDVKD. CDR3 residues: CATSDPRDISYNEQFF. Here the CDR3 DNA reads TGTGCCACCAGTGATCCCCGGGACATCTCCTACAATGAGCAGTTCTTC.

This clonotype has a count of ten or more. The chain recombines TRBV4-2 with TRBJ2-5, with unresolved D. Deletions cut 3 bases from V and 0 bases from J, with 8 bases between. The V gene's germline CDR1 is LGHNA and CDR2 YNFKEQ. This CDR3 has 14 amino acids. The CDR3 DNA follows: TGTGCCAGCAGCCACCAGACGCACCAAGAGACCCAGTACTTC. It yields the protein CASSHQTHQETQYF.

This clonotype was observed at least ten times. V is TRBV7-8 and J is TRBJ2-1, with 7 bases aligning to TRBD2. Looked up from germline, CDR1 is SGHVS and CDR2 is FQNEAQ. V shed 5 bases, J shed 4 bases, and the junction held 8 bases outside the gene matches. The CDR3 loop spans 15 amino acids. The CDR3 DNA sequence: TGTGCCAGCAGCCTACGACTAGCCTATTACAATGAGCAGTTCTTC. This translates into CASSLRLAYYNEQFF.

In its sample, this clonotype ranks as medium-sized. V usage is TRBV7-9 and J usage is TRBJ2-1; 10 bases match TRBD2. J was trimmed by 4 bases and V by 6 bases; bases with no gene match: 6. CDR3 length equals 15 residues. Germline CDR1 is SEHNR and CDR2 is FQNEAQ (reference sequence). CDR3 amino acids: CASRALAGAYNEQFF. Written as DNA, the CDR3 is TGTGCCAGCAGGGCCCTAGCGGGAGCATACAATGAGCAGTTCTTC.

There are many counts of this clonotype. The junction and the germline gene differ at one end; a read error may be behind it. The CDR3 DNA follows: TGCTCTAGCGGGAGGGCCCATGAGCAGTTCTTC. This gives the protein CSSGRAHEQFF. The chain couples TRBV30 to TRBJ2-1, with TRBD2 matching over 12 bases. CDR3 length equals 11 residues. The germline V gene has CDR1 GTSNPN and CDR2 SVGIG (reference sequence).

In its sample, this clonotype ranks as medium-sized. This chain uses TRBV7-9 with TRBJ2-1; no firm D call. The germline CDR1 and CDR2 sequences are SEHNR and FQNEAQ (reference sequence). The V gene lost 5 bases and the J gene lost 4 bases, with 15 bases spanning the gap. The CDR3 covers 15 residues. The CDR3 spells CASSRRTTSYNEQFF. The CDR3 nucleotides read TGTGCCAGCAGCCGGCGTACTACTTCGTACAATGAGCAGTTCTTC.

By sample fraction, this clonotype is medium-sized (0.01 to 0.1%). The V call is TRBV20-1, the J call TRBJ2-7; TRBD2 aligns across 10 bases. In germline, CDR1 is DFQATT, CDR2 SNEGSKA (reference sequence). The CDR3 sequence is 14 residues long. After removal of 5 bases from V and 2 bases from J, the junction contained 6 bases not matched to a gene. The CDR3 DNA reads as TGCAGTGCTCTAGCGGGAGCGTATACCTACGAGCAGTACTTC. As protein: CSALAGAYTYEQYF.

This clonotype was recorded many times. This chain connects TRBV25-1 to TRBJ2-1, with D unclear. The CDR3 totals 14 residues. Germline lookup yields CDR1 MGHDK and CDR2 SYGVNS. V was cut by 1 base and J by 1 base, with 5 bases left in between. CDR3 in amino acids: CASSEFESYNEQFF. As DNA, the CDR3 is TGTGCCAGCAGTGAATTTGAATCCTACAATGAGCAGTTCTTC.

This clonotype was detected many times. This chain joins TRBV24-1 and TRBJ1-5; tentatively, D is TRBD1 (5 bases). The germline gives CDR1 KGHDR, CDR2 SFDVKD. The V end was cut by 4 bases, the J end by 4 bases, with 10 bases between. The CDR3 has 14 residues. Written as DNA, the CDR3 is TGTGCCACCAGTGACCCGACAGAAAATCAGCCCCAGCATTTT. This encodes CATSDPTENQPQHF.

This clonotype was observed at least ten times. The chain uses TRBV3-1 and TRBJ1-2; D possibly corresponds to TRBD1 (5 bases). Trimming pared 3 bases from V and 2 bases from J, leaving 13 bases between. Germline values: CDR1 LGHDT, CDR2 YNNKEL (reference sequence). This CDR3 has 15 residues. The CDR3 reads CASSQGVAGNYGYTF. As DNA, the CDR3 is TGTGCCAGCAGCCAGGGGGTGGCAGGGAACTATGGCTACACCTTC. The full variable domain, rest sourced from reference TRBV3-1 and TRBJ1-2, is DTAVSQTPKYLVTQMGNDKSIKCEQNLGHDTMYWYKQDSKKFLKIMFSYNNKELIINETVPNRFSPKSPDKAHLNLHINSLELGDSAVYFCASSQGVAGNYGYTFGSGTRLTVV.

In this sample, this clonotype is medium-sized. V is TRBV28 and J is TRBJ1-1, with D uncertain. This CDR3 contains 12 residues. V was clipped by 3 bases and J by 0 bases, with 2 bases between them. Germline V CDR1 and CDR2: MDHEN, SYDVKM. CDR3 in DNA: TGTGCCAGCAGTTTGATGAACACTGAAGCTTTCTTT. Its protein product is CASSLMNTEAFF.

This clonotype was seen at least ten times. The V and J genes are TRBV5-1 and TRBJ2-3; D uncertain. The CDR3 consists of 15 residues. Germline CDR1 and CDR2: SGHRS and YFSETQ. The V gene lost 1 base and the J gene lost 0 bases, with 9 bases spanning the gap. CDR3 sequence: CASSLYRGSTDTQYF. The CDR3 DNA follows: TGCGCCAGCAGCTTGTATCGCGGCAGCACAGATACGCAGTATTTT.

The sample holds many counts of this clonotype. V and J are TRBV7-9 and TRBJ1-5; D not certain. The germline V gene encodes CDR1 SEHNR and CDR2 FQNEAQ (reference sequence). The CDR3 runs to 13 residues. Trimming pared 3 bases from V and 3 bases from J, leaving 6 bases between. The CDR3 region is CASSFEYNQPQHF. The CDR3 nucleotides read TGTGCCAGCAGCTTCGAATACAATCAGCCCCAGCATTTT.

This clonotype was picked up many times. This chain uses TRBV3-1 with TRBJ2-5; D is possibly TRBD1 or TRBD2 (5 bases each). Germline assignment: CDR1 LGHDT and CDR2 YNNKEL (reference sequence). This CDR3 has 14 amino acids. Trimming left V 4 bases short and J 7 bases short, with 16 bases between. DNA of the CDR3: TGTGCCAGCAGCCCATTGGGGGATGGCAGGACCCAGTACTTC. Amino acid sequence: CASSPLGDGRTQYF.

This clonotype was observed many times. This chain connects TRBV10-3 to TRBJ2-3; no clear D. Germline V CDR1 and CDR2: ENHRY, SYGVKD. Trimming took 2 bases from V and 6 from J, leaving 9 bases between them. This CDR3 has 13 amino acids. The CDR3 DNA sequence: TGTGCCATCAGTGAGCCGGTGCCGGATACGCAGTATTTT. Its protein is CAISEPVPDTQYF.

This chain joins TRBV19 and TRBJ1-1, with D tentatively TRBD1 (6 bases). Trimming cost V 7 bases and J 10 bases, with 19 bases left between them. The CDR3 contains 13 residues. Germline V gene data show CDR1 as LNHDA and CDR2 as SQIVND (reference sequence). CDR3 loop: CASNIGQGLSAFF. CDR3 in DNA: TGTGCCAGTAACATCGGCCAGGGGCTGTCAGCTTTCTTT.

Many counts were recorded for this clonotype. The chain couples TRBV7-9 to TRBJ2-3; no reliable D call. Germline V gene data show CDR1 as SEHNR and CDR2 as FQNEAQ (reference sequence). This CDR3 is built from 15 residues. V was clipped by 3 bases and J by 1 base, with 11 bases between them. CDR3 DNA sequence: TGTGCCAGCAGCTTTTTACAGACCCGCACAGATACGCAGTATTTT. It translates to CASSFLQTRTDTQYF.